This entry is about one TCR beta chain. The germline V gene has CDR1 DFQATT and CDR2 SNEGSKA (reference sequence). Trimming took off 3 bases at V and 4 bases at J, with 12 bases between the two ends. The CDR3 extends over 13 amino acids. This sample was taken from a study of blood T cell repertoires in COVID-19. The table came from immunoSEQ multiplex PCR; TCRdb's copy has only in-frame clones and leaves some out. Among about 380,000 clones listed, 90% were seen once. The sequenced sample was peripheral blood. The source of this sequence is a man between 18 and 35 years old with active or convalescent COVID-19. This chain joins TRBV20-1 and TRBJ1-2; a weak D match, TRBD1 (6 bases). The CDR3 DNA reads TGCAGTGCTAGTCAGGGGAAGGTCTATGGCTACACCTTC. Protein product: CSASQGKVYGYTF.